Included here is one TCR beta chain sequence, with context. Its specific antigen is unknown. Sequencing was performed on donors who were patients with carbamazepine-induced Stevens-Johnson syndrome or toxic epidermal necrolysis (CBZ-SJS/TEN). Next-generation sequencing was used to profile the T cell receptor repertoires of patients with drug-induced severe cutaneous adverse reactions in a search for drug-specific clonotypes. The RNA source was either peripheral blood mononuclear cells or blister cells from skin lesions. The sample originates from a study of T cells in severe cutaneous drug reactions (dated by TCRdb to 2018 to 2020). At the level of the whole study: Between the early 2010s and the late 2010s, patients were recruited from Taiwan, Thailand and a European registry network. Patients in either the acute or the recovery stage provided biological samples, such as blister fluids/cells and PBMC. The culprit drug was assigned using the Naranjo algorithm and the ALDEN drug causality algorithm. The study combined bulk TCR sequencing with single-cell sequencing, quantitative PCR validation, functional assays and transgenic mouse experiments. Enrollment was limited to patients whose SJS/TEN or DRESS diagnosis was probable or definite according to RegiSCAR criteria. The libraries were made with iRepertoire multiplex PCR, and the authors referred to a comparison in which iRepertoire and 5' RACE methods, with or without UMI, captured abundant clonotypes to a similar degree. The paper as a whole reports these results and caveats: TRBV12-4 usage was strongly increased in CBZ-SJS/TEN patients, averaging approximately 32% in blister cells and around 4.8% in PBMC. A public TCRbeta CDR3, present at a mean of roughly 15% in all seven CBZ-SJS/TEN blister samples, was undetectable or scarce in PBMC from tolerant controls and healthy donors. According to the authors, further study is still needed to determine whether the public TCR generalizes to SJS/TEN caused by other drugs.

Library preparation used the iRepertoire multiplex PCR system with TCR subtype-specific primers for both bulk and single-cell sequencing. Multiplex PCR with primers aimed at the V, D and J gene regions produced the bulk TCR beta libraries. Each sample contributed roughly 95-550 ng of RNA as input for preparing the bulk TCR library. Bulk TCR beta amplicons were sequenced on an Illumina MiSeq. The authors' analysis ran thus. Sample misassignments and low-quality sequencing reads were filtered out during quality control steps. The amino acids lying between the V-gene Y[YFLI]C motif and the J-segment [FW]GXGT motif were defined as CDR3. The IMGT database served as the reference for assigning TRBV and TRBJ genes and CDR3 clonotypes. Per-sample TRBV expression was normalized to the mean of the same gene in PBMC from nearly 45 healthy donors. TCRdb reprocessed the reads, so every CDR3 protein sequence counts as one entry and DNA is not shown. These V and J calls rely on TCRdb rather than the paper's analysis. The table for this sample records some 9,900 distinct CDR3 sequences. Jointly, the top ten make up under 25% of the sample.

Inclusive of the bounding cysteine and phenylalanine, the CDR3 is 17 residues long. No DNA appears here. Reading the germline V gene gives CDR1 SQVTM and CDR2 ANQGSEA. This chain is built from TRBV29-1 and TRBJ2-1; TCRdb outputs TRBD1, but without DNA this stays unchecked. Sequencing was done on a sample of cells from a skin blister. The cell subset or site label of this sample denotes: unsorted cells from skin lesion blisters. This clonotype was sampled from a human donor with Stevens-Johnson syndrome, a severe cutaneous drug reaction. The CDR3 is CSARTTAGTGSINEQFF.